This T cell receptor (beta chain) comes out of a study of OX40 agonist ivuxolimab in advanced cancers. Looking at the study overall: The eligibility criteria allowed prior anti-PD-1, anti-PD-L1 or anti-CTLA-4 therapy, and 30% to 40% had some.

The study, taken as a whole, reports: Expanded clones belonging to CD8+ T cells outnumbered, on average, those of CD4+. Near-lowest levels of clonal expansion characterized partial responders at 0.1-3.0 mg/kg.

CDR1 is SGHDN and CDR2 is FVKESK in the germline V gene. CDR3 size: 15 residues. The V end was cut by 1 base, the J end by 4 bases, with 14 bases between. Assay: immunoSEQ multiplex PCR; the TCRdb copy retains only in-frame clones and omits some. The sample consists of under 25,000 clones, approximately 77% of them appearing once. Only one count was recorded for this clone. What it binds is not known. The sequenced sample was CD4+ or CD8+ T cells sorted from blood, obtained in a trial of the OX40 agonist ivuxolimab. The receptor was derived from an adult with an advanced solid tumor such as melanoma, head and neck, liver or kidney cancer. The chain has TRBV14 and TRBJ2-7; tentative D call: TRBD1 (6 bases). The CDR3: CASSQVPGVRYEQYF. The CDR3 region has the DNA TGTGCCAGCAGCCAAGTTCCAGGGGTGCGATACGAGCAGTACTTC.